One and the same sample provided the 10 T cell receptor beta chains below, sequenced in a study. Treg sorting used a CD4+CD25+CD127-/low gate. Using its own MiXCR run on the 5' RACE reads, TCRdb lists one record per CDR3 protein. Here the sample spans fewer than 65,000 distinct CDR3 sequences, less than 25% being singletons. What was sequenced was tumor-infiltrating Tregs sorted from the breast tumor. Source of these receptors: a female donor with breast cancer.

As to this clonotype: Here the CDR3 omits its conserved ending phenylalanine or tryptophan, so a read error is the likely source. The chain joins TRBV20-1 to TRBJ1-1; D perhaps matches TRBD1 (5 bases). From germline, CDR1 is DFQATT and CDR2 SNEGSKA (reference sequence). The CDR3 has 13 amino acids. Trimming removed 5 bases at V and 2 bases at J, with 12 bases between. CDR3 amino acids: CSAHKQGNTEAFS. The CDR3 nucleotides read TGCAGTGCTCATAAGCAGGGTAACACTGAAGCTTTCTCT.

This clonotype was detected only a few times. The chain employs TRBV5-4 and TRBJ1-1, with 9 bases aligning to TRBD1. With V trimmed by 5 bases and J by 0 bases, 8 bases remained unmatched. Germline CDR1 and CDR2: SGHNT and YYREEE (reference sequence). The CDR3 contains 16 residues. The CDR3 DNA sequence: TGTGCCAGCAGACCCGGGACAGGGCTCATGAACACTGAAGCTTTCTTT. Translation: CASRPGTGLMNTEAFF.

Points on this clonotype: The junction shows a germline mismatch at one end, possibly a read error. J is TRBJ2-7 and V is TRBV2; no clear D gene. This CDR3 is built from 14 residues. Germline lookup yields CDR1 SNHLY and CDR2 FYNNEI. CDR3 residues: CASSRVTATYERYF. CDR3 in DNA: TGTGCCAGCAGCCGGGTAACGGCCACTTACGAGCGGTACTTC.

The chain uses TRBV23-1 and TRBJ2-1, with 7 bases aligning to TRBD1. TRBV23-1 qualifies as an ORF whose function is uncertain. The junction had 8 bases not matched to a gene; V was cut back by 6 bases and J by 0 bases. The CDR3 is made up of 16 amino acids. The CDR3 spells CASRRTGDSSYNEQFF. CDR3 nucleotides: TGCGCCAGCAGACGAACAGGGGATAGCTCCTACAATGAGCAGTTCTTC.

The V gene is TRBV28, the J gene TRBJ1-2; no clear D gene. Trimming removed 8 bases at V and 4 bases at J, with 14 bases between. Germline V gene lookup returns CDR1 MDHEN and CDR2 SYDVKM. The CDR3 has 13 amino acids. DNA for the CDR3: TGTGCCAGCTTTAGTCTGGGTGGCTATGGCTACACCTTC. Amino acids: CASFSLGGYGYTF.

The V and J genes are TRBV7-2 and TRBJ2-3, with no clear D. Deletions cut 6 bases from V and 2 bases from J, with 12 bases between. Per the germline V gene, CDR1 is SGHTA and CDR2 is FQGNSA. CDR3 length equals 14 residues. Here the CDR3 reads CASSRWADTDTQYF. As DNA, the CDR3 is TGTGCCAGCAGTCGCTGGGCGGACACAGATACGCAGTATTTT.

This clonotype was seen many times. The chain uses TRBV12-3 or TRBV12-4 and TRBJ2-7, with 7 bases that match TRBD1. CDR3 length: 15 residues. V trimming: 5 bases; J trimming: 3 bases; junction bases outside the gene matches: 10. In DNA form, the CDR3 reads TGTGCCAGCAGTCCAATGAGGACAGGCAACTACGAGCAGTACTTC. It is translated as CASSPMRTGNYEQYF.

This clonotype was counted a few times. The J gene is TRBJ2-7, the V gene TRBV20-1, with D possibly TRBD1 on 5 matching bases. V gave up 0 bases and J gave up 3 bases, with 18 bases separating them. The CDR3 is 16 residues long. Germline lookup yields CDR1 DFQATT and CDR2 SNEGSKA (reference sequence). The CDR3 sequence: CSAREAGLRIRYEQYF. CDR3 DNA: TGCAGTGCTAGAGAGGCAGGGTTGCGGATTCGCTACGAGCAGTACTTC.

The V gene is TRBV27, the J gene TRBJ1-5; 7 bases map to TRBD1. This CDR3 is built from 12 residues. Per germline, CDR1 MNHEY and CDR2 SMNVEV (reference sequence). V shed 10 bases, J shed 5 bases, and the junction held 5 bases outside the gene matches. The CDR3 spells CATKQGDQPQHF. The CDR3 nucleotides are TGTGCCACCAAGCAGGGGGATCAGCCCCAGCATTTT.

J is TRBJ2-3 and V is TRBV15; D remains ambiguous. CDR3 size: 13 residues. Germline loops: CDR1 LNHNV, CDR2 YYDKDF (reference sequence). V was shortened by 4 bases and J by 4 bases, with 9 bases between the two germline ends. Written as DNA, the CDR3 is TGTGCCACCAGCACCCCGGCTGCAGATACGCAGTATTTT. Amino acids: CATSTPAADTQYF. Combining the CDR3 with reference TRBV15 and TRBJ2-3 gives the whole variable domain DAMVIQNPRYQVTQFGKPVTLSCSQTLNHNVMYWYQQKSSQAPKLLFHYYDKDFNNEADTPDNFQSRRPNTSFCFLDIRSPGLGDTAMYLCATSTPAADTQYFGPGTRLTVL.